This T cell receptor beta chain was captured by sequencing in a study of blood T cell repertoires in COVID-19. Study-level background: Spain, Italy and the United States supplied samples that represented acute and convalescent COVID-19. Sources were T cells, B-cell-depleted T cells, or PBMCs; the material itself was cDNA or gDNA.

Per the original data handling: Quantification of nucleated cells was approximated via reference gene primer amplification. Some clones are missing from TCRdb's copy, which holds only in-frame ones; the method was immunoSEQ multiplex PCR. D and trimming were read from the DNA, whereas the V and J calls and clone size are those reported in that table. Among a few hundred thousand clones listed, just over 85% were seen once. The germline CDR1 and CDR2 sequences are SGHTA and FQGNSA. After removal of 2 bases from V and 3 bases from J, the junction contained 12 bases not matched to a gene. This CDR3 is 18 amino acids long.

The chain links TRBV7-2 to TRBJ2-1; 8 bases are a match to TRBD2. Sequencing was performed on peripheral blood. The sequence was obtained from a man older than 75 with acute or convalescent COVID-19. As DNA, the CDR3 is TGTGCCAGCAGCTTATCAGCGGGAGAGGGATTCGGCTACAATGAGCAGTTCTTC. This encodes CASSLSAGEGFGYNEQFF. Drawing the rest from reference TRBV7-2 and TRBJ2-1, the complete variable domain is GAGVSQSPSNKVTEKGKDVELRCDPISGHTALYWYRQSLGQGLEFLIYFQGNSAPDKSGLPSDRFSAERTGGSVSTLTIQRTQQEDSAVYLCASSLSAGEGFGYNEQFFGPGTRLTVL.